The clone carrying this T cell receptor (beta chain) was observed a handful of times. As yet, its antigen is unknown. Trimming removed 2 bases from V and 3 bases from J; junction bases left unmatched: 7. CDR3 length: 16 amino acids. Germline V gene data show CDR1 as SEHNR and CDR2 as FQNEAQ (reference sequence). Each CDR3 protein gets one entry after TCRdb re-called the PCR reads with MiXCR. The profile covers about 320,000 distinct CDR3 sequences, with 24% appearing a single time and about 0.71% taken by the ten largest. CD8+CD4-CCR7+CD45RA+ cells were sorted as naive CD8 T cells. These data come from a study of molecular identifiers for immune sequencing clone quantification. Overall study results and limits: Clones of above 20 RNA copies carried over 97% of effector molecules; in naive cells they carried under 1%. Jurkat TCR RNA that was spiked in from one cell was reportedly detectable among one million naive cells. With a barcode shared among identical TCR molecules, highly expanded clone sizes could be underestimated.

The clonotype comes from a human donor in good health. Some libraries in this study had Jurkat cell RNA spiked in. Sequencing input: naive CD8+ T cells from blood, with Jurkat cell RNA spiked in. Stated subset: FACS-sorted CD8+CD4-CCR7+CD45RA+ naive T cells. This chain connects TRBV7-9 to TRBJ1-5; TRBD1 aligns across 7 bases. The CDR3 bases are TGTGCCAGCAGCTTAACGACAGGGCACACCAATCAGCCCCAGCATTTT. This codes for CASSLTTGHTNQPQHF.